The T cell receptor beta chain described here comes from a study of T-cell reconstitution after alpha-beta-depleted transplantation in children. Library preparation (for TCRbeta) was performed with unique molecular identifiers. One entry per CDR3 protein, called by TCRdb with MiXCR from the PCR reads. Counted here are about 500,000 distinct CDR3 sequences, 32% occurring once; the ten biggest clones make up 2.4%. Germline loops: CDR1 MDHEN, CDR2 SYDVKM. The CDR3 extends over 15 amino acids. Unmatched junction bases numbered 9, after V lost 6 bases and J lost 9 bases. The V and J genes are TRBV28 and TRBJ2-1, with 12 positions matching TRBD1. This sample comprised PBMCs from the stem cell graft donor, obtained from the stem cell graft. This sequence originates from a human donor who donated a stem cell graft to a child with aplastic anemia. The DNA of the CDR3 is TGTGCCAGCAGCGATCCGGGACAGGGGGCAACTGAGCAGTTCTTC. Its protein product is CASSDPGQGATEQFF.